Sequencing of this T cell receptor (beta chain) was carried out in a study of blood T cell repertoires in COVID-19. This clone has only one observation. TCRdb keeps only in-frame clones here, not all; method: immunoSEQ multiplex PCR. Of some 150,000 clones in the sample, about four fifths were seen once. V was clipped by 4 bases and J by 10 bases; unmatched bases: 18. Germline-derived CDR1 and CDR2 are SGDLS and YYNGEE. This CDR3 spans 17 amino acids. This clonotype was obtained from a man aged 60 to 75 with acute or convalescent COVID-19. Sequencing was done on a sample of peripheral blood. V is TRBV9 and J is TRBJ2-1; 9 positions agree with TRBD2. CDR3 nucleotide sequence: TGTGCCAGCAGCACCCGTCTCTCGCGGGGGGGCAAAGGGGAGCAGTTCTTC. This translates into CASSTRLSRGGKGEQFF. The whole variable domain, filled in from reference TRBV9 and TRBJ2-1, reads DSGVTQTPKHLITATGQRVTLRCSPRSGDLSVYWYQQSLDQGLQFLIQYYNGEERAKGNILERFSAQQFPDLHSELNLSSLELGDSALYFCASSTRLSRGGKGEQFFGPGTRLTVL.